This TCR beta chain was sequenced during a study of a mutant IDH1 vaccine in newly diagnosed glioma. This sample's time point: week 47, end of study. With topical imiquimod, each dose of the vaccine consisted of 300 ug of mutant IDH1 20-mer peptide. Data came from immunoSEQ multiplex PCR; TCRdb stores just in-frame clones and leaves some out. The sample shows fewer than 95,000 clones, 75% to 90% of them seen only once. Note on this clone: Its antigen is unidentified.

Here the sequenced sample was PBMCs, taken from a glioma patient whose treatment included an IDH1 peptide vaccine. The TCR was taken from a man aged 40-49 years with glioma.

The CDR3: CASRGQYQETQYF. In DNA form, the CDR3 reads TGTGCCAGCAGGGGACAGTACCAAGAGACCCAGTACTTC. This rearrangement joins TRBV6-6 to TRBJ2-5, with 7 positions matching TRBD1. This CDR3 has 13 residues. Germline-derived CDR1 and CDR2 are MNHNY and SVGAGI (reference sequence). V dropped 6 bases and J dropped 0; count of bases not matched to a gene: 1.